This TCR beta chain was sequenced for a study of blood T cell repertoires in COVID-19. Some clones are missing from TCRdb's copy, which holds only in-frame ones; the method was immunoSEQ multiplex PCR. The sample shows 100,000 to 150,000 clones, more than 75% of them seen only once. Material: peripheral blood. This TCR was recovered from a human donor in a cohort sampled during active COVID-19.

DNA of the CDR3: TGTGCCTGGAGTACAGGGGTGCGCTTCTACGAGCAGTACTTC. Translated, it gives CAWSTGVRFYEQYF. This chain uses TRBV30 with TRBJ2-7; 7 bases are a match to TRBD1. V shed 2 bases and J 3 bases; nucleotides not matched to a gene: 7. CDR1 and CDR2 from the germline V gene are GTSNPN and SVGIG (reference sequence). The CDR3 has 14 residues.